This T cell receptor beta chain was sequenced during a study of shared clonotypes between healthy human individuals. Each unsorted sample relied on roughly 90 million PBMCs as its source of genomic DNA. General study findings and limits: Only blood underwent sampling, and tissue repertoires likely differ.

Unsorted PBMC DNA sequencing spanned ten immunoSEQ deep assay plates. Method: immunoSEQ multiplex PCR; TCRdb's copy keeps in-frame clones and lacks some. The sample has about 460,000 clones; about 74% are singletons. CDR3 size: 14 residues. Per germline, CDR1 SNHLY and CDR2 FYNNEI. V was trimmed by 3 bases and J by 9 bases, leaving 12 bases between them. To note about this clone: Its target is unknown.

The sample taken for sequencing was PBMCs. The receptor's source is a woman aged 40 to 50 in good health. Some clones in this sample may be carry-over from other donors' samples. The genes are TRBV2 and TRBJ1-6; maybe TRBD1 (6 bases). This chain's CDR3 is CASSENRVVSPLHF. CDR3 nucleotide sequence: TGTGCCAGCAGTGAGAACAGGGTTGTTTCACCCCTCCACTTT.